These T cell receptor beta chains were read from a single sample in a study of identical twins. TCRdb redid the calling of the 5' RACE reads with MiXCR, one entry per CDR3 protein. This table has roughly 480,000 distinct CDR3 sequences, 20% to 30% appearing once. This sample also appeared in a second study, on T cells expressing NK-cell markers.

Sequencing was done on a sample of CD4+ T cells sorted from blood. Receptor source: a woman under 30 in good health. The CDR3 runs from the conserved cysteine through the conserved F or W. D genes are given only for firm matches. Not every row has a clone size; where given, it reads once, few, many or a size class.

>few|TRBJ2-5|TRBV5-1|NA
CASSYSTSLGETQYF
TGCGCCAGCAGCTACTCGACTAGTTTGGGAGAGACCCAGTACTTC
>NA|TRBJ2-1|TRBV7-2|NA
CASSLFAQRSYNEQFF
TGTGCCAGCAGCTTATTTGCACAGCGGAGTTACAATGAGCAGTTCTTC
>few|TRBJ2-5|TRBV28|TRBD2
CASSPTGTSGRKTQYF
TGTGCCAGCAGTCCTACCGGGACTAGCGGGAGAAAGACCCAGTACTTC
>few|TRBJ2-2|TRBV7-6|NA
CASRQGGDTGELFF
TGTGCCAGCAGACAGGGAGGGGACACCGGGGAGCTGTTTTTT
>few|TRBJ1-5|TRBV20-1|NA
CSASQGAQPQHF
TGCAGTGCTAGTCAGGGAGCTCAGCCCCAGCATTTT
>few|TRBJ1-4|TRBV5-1|NA
CASSLAAMEYEKLFF
TGCGCCAGCAGCTTGGCAGCCATGGAGTATGAAAAACTGTTTTTT
>NA|TRBJ1-4|TRBV20-1|NA
CSARGTTNEKLFF
TGCAGTGCGAGGGGGACCACTAATGAAAAACTGTTTTTT
>NA|TRBJ1-1|TRBV20-1|TRBD1
CSARTGRPVTEAFF
TGCAGTGCTAGGACAGGGAGGCCTGTCACTGAAGCTTTCTTT
>few|TRBJ1-3|TRBV12-3/TRBV12-4|NA
CASNSDAGNTIYF
TGTGCCAGCAATTCTGACGCTGGAAACACCATATATTTT
>medium-sized|TRBJ2-1|TRBV4-3|NA
CASSQDFLGYNEQFF
TGCGCCAGCAGCCAAGATTTTCTAGGTTACAATGAGCAGTTCTTC
>few|TRBJ2-5|TRBV20-1|TRBD2
CSAILAGGKETQYF
TGCAGTGCTATACTAGCGGGGGGGAAAGAGACCCAGTACTTC
>NA|TRBJ2-2|TRBV20-1|NA
CSARYRRSGELFF
TGCAGTGCTCGATATAGGCGGAGCGGGGAGCTGTTTTTT
>NA|TRBJ2-3|TRBV4-3|TRBD2
CASSPAGGPSDTQYF
TGCGCCAGCAGCCCAGCGGGAGGGCCTTCAGATACGCAGTATTTT